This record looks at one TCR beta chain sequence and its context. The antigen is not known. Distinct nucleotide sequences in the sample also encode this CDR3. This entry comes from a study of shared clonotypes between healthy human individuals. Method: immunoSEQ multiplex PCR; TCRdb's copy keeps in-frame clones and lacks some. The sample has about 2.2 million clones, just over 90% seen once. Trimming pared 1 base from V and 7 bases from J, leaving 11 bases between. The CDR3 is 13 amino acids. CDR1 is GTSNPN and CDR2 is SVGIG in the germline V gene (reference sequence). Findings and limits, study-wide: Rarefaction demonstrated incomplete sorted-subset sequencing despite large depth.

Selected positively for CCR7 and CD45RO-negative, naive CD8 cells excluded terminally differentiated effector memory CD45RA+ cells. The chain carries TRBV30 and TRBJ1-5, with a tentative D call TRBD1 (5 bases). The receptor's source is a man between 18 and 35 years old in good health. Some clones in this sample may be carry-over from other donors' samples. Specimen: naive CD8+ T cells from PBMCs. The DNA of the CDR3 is TGTGCCTGGAGTGAAGGGGTGGGGCAGCCCCAGCATTTT. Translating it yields CAWSEGVGQPQHF.